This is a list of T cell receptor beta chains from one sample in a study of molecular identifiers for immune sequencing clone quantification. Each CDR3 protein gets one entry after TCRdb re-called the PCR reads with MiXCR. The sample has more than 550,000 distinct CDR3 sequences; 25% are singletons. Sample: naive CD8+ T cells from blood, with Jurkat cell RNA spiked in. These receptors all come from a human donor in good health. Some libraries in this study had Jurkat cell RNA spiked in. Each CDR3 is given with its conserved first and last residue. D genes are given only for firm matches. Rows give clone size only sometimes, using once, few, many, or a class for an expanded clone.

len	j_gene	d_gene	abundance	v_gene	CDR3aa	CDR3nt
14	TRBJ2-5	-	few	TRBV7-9	CASSLPGQGETQYF	TGTGCCAGCAGCTTGCCGGGACAAGGGGAGACCCAGTACTTC
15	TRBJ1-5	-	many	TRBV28	CASSFIVGGGQPQHF	TGTGCCAGCAGTTTTATTGTGGGGGGCGGTCAGCCCCAGCATTTT
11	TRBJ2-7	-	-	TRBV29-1	CSVPAVGQQYF	TGCAGCGTCCCCGCTGTTGGCCAGCAGTACTTC
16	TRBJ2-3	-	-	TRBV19	CASSPYLQGSTDTQYF	TGTGCCAGTAGTCCATACCTGCAGGGCAGCACAGATACGCAGTATTTT
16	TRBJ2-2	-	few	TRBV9	CASSVDGQANTGELFF	TGTGCCAGCAGCGTAGATGGCCAGGCGAACACCGGGGAGCTGTTTTTT
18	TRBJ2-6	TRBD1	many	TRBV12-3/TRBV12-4	CASRDGQGPGPGANVLTF	TGTGCCAGCAGAGACGGACAGGGGCCAGGACCTGGGGCCAACGTCCTGACTTTC
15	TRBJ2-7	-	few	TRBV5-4	CASSFGQEPSYEQYF	TGTGCCAGCAGCTTCGGGCAGGAACCCTCCTACGAGCAGTACTTC
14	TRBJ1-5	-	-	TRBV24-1	CATSDTRTAQPQHF	TGTGCCACCAGTGACACCAGGACCGCGCAGCCCCAGCATTTT
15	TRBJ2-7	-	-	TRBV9	CASGADGLNSYEQYF	TGTGCCAGCGGCGCTGACGGACTGAACTCCTACGAGCAGTACTTC
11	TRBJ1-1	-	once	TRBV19	CAPGPGPEAFF	TGTGCCCCCGGACCGGGCCCTGAAGCTTTCTTT
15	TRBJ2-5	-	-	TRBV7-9	CASSLSGRGQETQYF	TGTGCCAGCAGCTTATCGGGCAGGGGACAAGAGACCCAGTACTTC
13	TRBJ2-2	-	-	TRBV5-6	CASSFVRAGELFF	TGTGCCAGCAGCTTTGTGCGTGCCGGGGAGCTGTTTTTT
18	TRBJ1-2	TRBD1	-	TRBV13	CASSLRTGGTDANYGYTF	TGTGCCAGCAGCTTACGTACAGGGGGCACGGACGCTAACTATGGCTACACCTTC
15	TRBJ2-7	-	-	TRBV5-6	CASSLGGERGNEQYF	TGTGCCAGCAGCTTGGGCGGGGAAAGAGGAAACGAGCAGTACTTC
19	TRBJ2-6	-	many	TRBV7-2	CASSNNRLSTYSGANVLTF	TGTGCCAGCAGCAACAACAGGCTCAGCACCTACTCTGGGGCCAACGTCCTGACTTTC
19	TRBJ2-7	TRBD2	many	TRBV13	CASSADTGLAGPRPYEQYF	TGTGCCAGCAGCGCAGACACCGGACTAGCGGGCCCTCGGCCCTACGAGCAGTACTTC
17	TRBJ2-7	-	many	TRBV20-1	CSARDRFSRVASYEQYF	TGCAGTGCTAGAGATCGATTCTCCAGGGTGGCCTCCTACGAGCAGTACTTC
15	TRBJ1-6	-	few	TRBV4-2	CASSQGPNYNSPLHF	TGTGCCAGCAGCCAAGGGCCCAACTATAATTCACCCCTCCACTTT
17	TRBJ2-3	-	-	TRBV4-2	CASSQETERGTPDTQYF	TGTGCCAGCAGCCAAGAGACGGAGCGCGGGACGCCAGATACGCAGTATTTT
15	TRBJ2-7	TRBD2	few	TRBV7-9	CASSYPLAGRFEQYF	TGTGCCAGCAGCTACCCACTAGCGGGACGATTCGAGCAGTACTTC
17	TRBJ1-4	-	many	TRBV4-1	CASSQDPSIATNEKLFF	TGCGCCAGCAGCCAAGATCCATCGATCGCAACTAATGAAAAACTGTTTTTT
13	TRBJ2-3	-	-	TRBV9	CASSMDLTDTQYF	TGTGCCAGCAGCATGGACCTCACAGATACGCAGTATTTT
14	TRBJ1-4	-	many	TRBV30	CAWTAGTRNEKLFF	TGTGCCTGGACTGCCGGGACAAGAAATGAAAAACTGTTTTTT
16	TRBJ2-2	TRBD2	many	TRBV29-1	CSVDPSGGSGTGELFF	TGCAGCGTTGATCCTAGCGGGGGATCGGGCACCGGGGAGCTGTTTTTT
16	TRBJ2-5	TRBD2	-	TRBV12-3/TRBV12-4	CASRPSGLAGKETQYF	TGTGCCAGCCGGCCCTCGGGACTAGCGGGGAAAGAGACCCAGTACTTC
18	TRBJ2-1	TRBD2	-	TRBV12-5	CASGLDPLAGGPYNEQFF	TGTGCTAGTGGTTTGGATCCCCTAGCGGGGGGTCCCTACAATGAGCAGTTCTTC
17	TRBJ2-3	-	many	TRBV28	CASSSTWDKSGADTQYF	TGTGCCAGCAGTTCTACCTGGGACAAGTCGGGCGCAGATACGCAGTATTTT